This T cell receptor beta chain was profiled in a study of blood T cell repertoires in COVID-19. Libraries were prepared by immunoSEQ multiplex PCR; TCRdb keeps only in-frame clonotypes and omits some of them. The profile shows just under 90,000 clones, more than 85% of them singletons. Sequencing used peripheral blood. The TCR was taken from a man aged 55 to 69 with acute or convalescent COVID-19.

This CDR3 reads CSVVGTQGNEQFF. DNA for the CDR3: TGCAGCGTTGTAGGGACACAGGGCAATGAGCAGTTCTTC. The V and J genes are TRBV29-1 and TRBJ2-1; a possible D gene is TRBD1 (6 bases). V dropped 4 bases and J dropped 6 bases, with 13 bases sitting between them. The CDR3 is made up of 13 amino acids. Germline loops: CDR1 SQVTM, CDR2 ANQGSEA.